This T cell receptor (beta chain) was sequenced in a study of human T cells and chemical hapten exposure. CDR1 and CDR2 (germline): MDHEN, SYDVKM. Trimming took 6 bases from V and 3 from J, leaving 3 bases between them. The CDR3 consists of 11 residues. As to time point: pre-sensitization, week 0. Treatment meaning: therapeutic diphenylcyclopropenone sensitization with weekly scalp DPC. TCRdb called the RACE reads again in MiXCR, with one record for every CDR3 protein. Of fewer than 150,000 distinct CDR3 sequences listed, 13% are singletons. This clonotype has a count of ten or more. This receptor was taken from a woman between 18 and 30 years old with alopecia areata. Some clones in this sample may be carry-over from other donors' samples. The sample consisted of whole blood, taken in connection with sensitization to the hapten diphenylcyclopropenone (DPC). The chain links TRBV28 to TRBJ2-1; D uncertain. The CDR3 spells CASRGYNEQFF. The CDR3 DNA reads TGTGCCAGCAGGGGCTACAATGAGCAGTTCTTC.